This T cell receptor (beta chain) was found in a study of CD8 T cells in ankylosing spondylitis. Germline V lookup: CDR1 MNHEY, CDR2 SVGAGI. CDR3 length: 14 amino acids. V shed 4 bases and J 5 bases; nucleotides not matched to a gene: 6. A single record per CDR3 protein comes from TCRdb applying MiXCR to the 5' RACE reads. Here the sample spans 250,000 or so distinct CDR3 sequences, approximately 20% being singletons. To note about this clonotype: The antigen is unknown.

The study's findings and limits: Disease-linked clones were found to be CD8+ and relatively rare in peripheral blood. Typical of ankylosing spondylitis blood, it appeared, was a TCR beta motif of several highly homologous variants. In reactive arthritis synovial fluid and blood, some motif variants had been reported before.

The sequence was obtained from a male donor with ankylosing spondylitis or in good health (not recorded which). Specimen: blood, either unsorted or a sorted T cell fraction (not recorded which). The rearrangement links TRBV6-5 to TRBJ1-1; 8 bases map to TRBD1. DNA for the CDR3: TGTGCCAGCAGTTCAGGGGGCGCGTGGACTGAAGCTTTCTTT. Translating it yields CASSSGGAWTEAFF.